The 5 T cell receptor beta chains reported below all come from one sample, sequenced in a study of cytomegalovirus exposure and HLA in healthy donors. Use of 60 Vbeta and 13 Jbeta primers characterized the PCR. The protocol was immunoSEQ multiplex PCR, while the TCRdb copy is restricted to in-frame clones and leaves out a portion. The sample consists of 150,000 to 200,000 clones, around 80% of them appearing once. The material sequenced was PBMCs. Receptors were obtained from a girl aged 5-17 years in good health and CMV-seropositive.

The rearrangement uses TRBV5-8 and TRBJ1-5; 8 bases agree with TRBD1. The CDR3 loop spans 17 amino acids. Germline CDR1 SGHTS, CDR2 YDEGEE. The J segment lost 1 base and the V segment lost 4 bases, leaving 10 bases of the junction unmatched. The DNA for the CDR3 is TGTGCCAGCAGCCCGGACAGGGAGGTCTGGAGCAATCAGCCCCAGCATTTT. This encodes CASSPDREVWSNQPQHF.

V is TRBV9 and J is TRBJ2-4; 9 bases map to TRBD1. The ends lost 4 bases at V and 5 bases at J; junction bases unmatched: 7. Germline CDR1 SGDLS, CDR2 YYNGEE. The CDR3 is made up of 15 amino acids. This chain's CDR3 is CASSPDRGPQNIQYF. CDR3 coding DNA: TGTGCCAGCAGCCCGGACAGGGGTCCTCAAAACATTCAGTACTTC.

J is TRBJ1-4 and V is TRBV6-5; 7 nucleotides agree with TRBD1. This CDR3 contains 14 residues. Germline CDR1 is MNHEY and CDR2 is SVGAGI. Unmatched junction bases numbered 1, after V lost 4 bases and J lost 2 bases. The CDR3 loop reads CASSSTGTNEKLFF. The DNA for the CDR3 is TGTGCCAGCAGTTCGACAGGGACTAATGAAAAACTGTTTTTT.

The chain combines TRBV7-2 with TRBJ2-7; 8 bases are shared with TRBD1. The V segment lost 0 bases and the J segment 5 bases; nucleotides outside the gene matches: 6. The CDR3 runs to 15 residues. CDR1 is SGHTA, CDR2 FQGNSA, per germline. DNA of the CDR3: TGTGCCAGCAGCTTAGCGTCTCAGGGGGCTGACGAGCAGTACTTC. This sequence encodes CASSLASQGADEQYF. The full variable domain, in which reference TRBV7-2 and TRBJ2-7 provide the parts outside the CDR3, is GAGVSQSPSNKVTEKGKDVELRCDPISGHTALYWYRQSLGQGLEFLIYFQGNSAPDKSGLPSDRFSAERTGGSVSTLTIQRTQQEDSAVYLCASSLASQGADEQYFGPGTRLTVT.

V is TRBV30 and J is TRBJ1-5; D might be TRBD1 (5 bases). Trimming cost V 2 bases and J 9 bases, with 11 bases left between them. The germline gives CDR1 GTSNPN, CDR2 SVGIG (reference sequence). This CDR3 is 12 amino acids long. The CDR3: CAWSWGDGPQHF. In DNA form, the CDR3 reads TGTGCCTGGAGTTGGGGGGATGGGCCCCAGCATTTT.